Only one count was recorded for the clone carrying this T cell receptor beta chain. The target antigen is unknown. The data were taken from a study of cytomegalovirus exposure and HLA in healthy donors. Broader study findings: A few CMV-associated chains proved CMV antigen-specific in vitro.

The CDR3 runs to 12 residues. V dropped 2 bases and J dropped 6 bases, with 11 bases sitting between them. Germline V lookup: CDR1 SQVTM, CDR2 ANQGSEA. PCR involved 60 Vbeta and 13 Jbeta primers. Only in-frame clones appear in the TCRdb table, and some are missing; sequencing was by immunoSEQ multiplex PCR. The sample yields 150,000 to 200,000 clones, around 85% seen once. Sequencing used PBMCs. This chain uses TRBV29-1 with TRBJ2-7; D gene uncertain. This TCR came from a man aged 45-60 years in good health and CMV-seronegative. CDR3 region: CSVESQFSEQYF. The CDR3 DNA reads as TGCAGCGTTGAAAGTCAGTTCAGCGAGCAGTACTTC.